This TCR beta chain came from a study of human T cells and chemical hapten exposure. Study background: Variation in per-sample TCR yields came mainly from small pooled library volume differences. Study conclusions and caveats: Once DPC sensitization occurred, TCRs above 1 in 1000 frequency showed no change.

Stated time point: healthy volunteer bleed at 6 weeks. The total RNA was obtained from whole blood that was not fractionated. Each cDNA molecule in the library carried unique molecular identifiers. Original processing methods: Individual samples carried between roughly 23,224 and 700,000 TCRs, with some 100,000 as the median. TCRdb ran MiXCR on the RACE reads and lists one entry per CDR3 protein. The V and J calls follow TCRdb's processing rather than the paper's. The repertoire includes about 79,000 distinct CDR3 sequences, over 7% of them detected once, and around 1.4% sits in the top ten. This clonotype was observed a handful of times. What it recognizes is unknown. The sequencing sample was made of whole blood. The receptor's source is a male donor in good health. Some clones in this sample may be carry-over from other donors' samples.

The CDR3 DNA sequence: TGTGCCAGCAGCCCCCGTGGGCTAGCGCGAACAGATACGCAGTATTTT. Translating it yields CASSPRGLARTDTQYF. J is TRBJ2-3 and V is TRBV13, with D tentatively TRBD2 (6 bases). V shed 5 bases and J shed 3 bases, with 18 bases lying between them. CDR1 is PRHDT and CDR2 is FYEKMQ in the germline V gene (reference sequence). CDR3 length: 16 residues.